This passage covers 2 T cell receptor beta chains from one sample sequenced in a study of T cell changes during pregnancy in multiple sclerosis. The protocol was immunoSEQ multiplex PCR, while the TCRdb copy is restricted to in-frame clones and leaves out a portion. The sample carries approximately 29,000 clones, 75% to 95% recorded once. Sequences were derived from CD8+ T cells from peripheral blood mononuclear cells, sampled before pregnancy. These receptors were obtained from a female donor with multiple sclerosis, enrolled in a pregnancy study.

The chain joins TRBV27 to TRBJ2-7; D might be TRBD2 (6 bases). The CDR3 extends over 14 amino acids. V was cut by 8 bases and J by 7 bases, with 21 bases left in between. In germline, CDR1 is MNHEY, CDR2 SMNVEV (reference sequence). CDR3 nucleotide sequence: TGTGCCAGCCGACCCACGGGGGAGCTGCGGGAGCAGTACTTC. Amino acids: CASRPTGELREQYF.

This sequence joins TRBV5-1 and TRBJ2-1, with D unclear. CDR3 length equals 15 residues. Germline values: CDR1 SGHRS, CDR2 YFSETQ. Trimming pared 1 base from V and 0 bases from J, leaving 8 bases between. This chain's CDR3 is CASSLRASSYNEQFF. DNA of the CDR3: TGCGCCAGCAGCTTGCGAGCAAGCTCCTACAATGAGCAGTTCTTC.